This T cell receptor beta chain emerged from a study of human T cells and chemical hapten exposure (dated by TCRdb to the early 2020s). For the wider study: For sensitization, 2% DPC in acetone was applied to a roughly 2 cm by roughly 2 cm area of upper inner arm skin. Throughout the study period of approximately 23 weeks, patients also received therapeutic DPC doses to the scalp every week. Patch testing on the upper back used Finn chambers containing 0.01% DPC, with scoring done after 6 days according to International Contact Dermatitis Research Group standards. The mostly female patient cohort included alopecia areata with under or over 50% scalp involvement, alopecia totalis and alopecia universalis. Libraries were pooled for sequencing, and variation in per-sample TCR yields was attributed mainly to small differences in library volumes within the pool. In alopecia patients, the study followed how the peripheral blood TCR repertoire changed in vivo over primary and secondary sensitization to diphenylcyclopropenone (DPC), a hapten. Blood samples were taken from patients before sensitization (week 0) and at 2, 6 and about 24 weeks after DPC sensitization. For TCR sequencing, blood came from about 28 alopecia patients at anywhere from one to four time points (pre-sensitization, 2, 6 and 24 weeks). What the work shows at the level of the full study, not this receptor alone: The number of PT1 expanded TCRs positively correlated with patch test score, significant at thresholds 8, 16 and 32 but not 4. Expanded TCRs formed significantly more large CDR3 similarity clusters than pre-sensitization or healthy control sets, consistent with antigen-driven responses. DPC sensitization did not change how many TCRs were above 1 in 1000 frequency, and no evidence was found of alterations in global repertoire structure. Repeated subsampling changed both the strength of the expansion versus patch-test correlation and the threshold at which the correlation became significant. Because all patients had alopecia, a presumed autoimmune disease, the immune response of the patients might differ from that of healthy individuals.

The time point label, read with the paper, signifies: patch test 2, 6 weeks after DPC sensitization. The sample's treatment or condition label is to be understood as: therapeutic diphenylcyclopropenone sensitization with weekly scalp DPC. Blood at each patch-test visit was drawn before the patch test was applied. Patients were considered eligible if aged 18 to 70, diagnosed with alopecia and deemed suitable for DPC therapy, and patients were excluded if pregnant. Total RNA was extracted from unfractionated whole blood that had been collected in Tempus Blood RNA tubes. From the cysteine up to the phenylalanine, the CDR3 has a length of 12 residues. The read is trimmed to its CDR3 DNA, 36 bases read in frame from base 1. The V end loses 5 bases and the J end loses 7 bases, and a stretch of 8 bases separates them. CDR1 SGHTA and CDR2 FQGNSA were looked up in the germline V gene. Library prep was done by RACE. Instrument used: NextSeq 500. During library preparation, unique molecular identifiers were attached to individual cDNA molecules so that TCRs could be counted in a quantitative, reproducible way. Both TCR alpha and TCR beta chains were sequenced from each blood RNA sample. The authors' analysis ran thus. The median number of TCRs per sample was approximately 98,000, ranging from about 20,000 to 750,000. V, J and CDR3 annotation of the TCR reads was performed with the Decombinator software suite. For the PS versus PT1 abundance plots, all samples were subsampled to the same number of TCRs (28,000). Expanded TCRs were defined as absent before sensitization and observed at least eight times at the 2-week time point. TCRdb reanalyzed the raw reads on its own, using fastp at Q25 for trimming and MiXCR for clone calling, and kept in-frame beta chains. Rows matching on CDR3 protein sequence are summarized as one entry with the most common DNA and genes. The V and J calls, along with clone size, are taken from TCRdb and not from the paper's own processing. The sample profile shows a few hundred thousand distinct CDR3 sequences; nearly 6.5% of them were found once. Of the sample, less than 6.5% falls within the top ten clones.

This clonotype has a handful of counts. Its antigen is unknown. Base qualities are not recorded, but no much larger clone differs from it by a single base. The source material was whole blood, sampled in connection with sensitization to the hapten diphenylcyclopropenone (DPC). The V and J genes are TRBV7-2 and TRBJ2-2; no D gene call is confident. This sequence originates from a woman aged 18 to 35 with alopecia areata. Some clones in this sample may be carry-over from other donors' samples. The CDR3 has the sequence CASSEQGGELFF. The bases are TGTGCCAGCAGCGAGCAAGGCGGGGAGCTGTTTTTT.